This TCR beta chain derives from a study of blood T cell repertoires in COVID-19 (dated by TCRdb to about 2020). Turning to the overall study: Collaborator samples came from the United States, Italy and Spain and covered acute and convalescent phases of COVID-19. The material from the prospective study consisted of cDNA or gDNA derived from T cells, B-cell-depleted T cells, or PBMCs. The dataset comprised deeply sampled blood TCRbeta repertoires from subjects exposed to, actively infected with, or recovered from COVID-19. The repertoires were made available in a free public database intended to serve as a resource for research on the immune response to SARS-CoV-2. Samples were obtained from the ongoing ImmuneRACE study (first 160 participants) and from 1,254 subjects provided by 6 global collaborators. The sample metadata nearly always contained a de-identified subject ID, COVID-19 status, age in years and sex. Where available, HLA class I and class II types were obtained from metadata supplied by the sample provider rather than from assay-based typing. Overall study results and their limits: The amount of clinical and demographic metadata varied by source and participant and was provided uncurated.

Remarks on this clone: Its target antigen remains unknown. Base qualities were left out, and no much larger clone turns up one base away.

CDR1 and CDR2 are read off the germline V gene as MGHDK and SYGVNS. Trimming takes 1 base from V and 9 bases from J, and the germline ends sit 13 bases apart. The CDR3 goes from the cysteine to the phenylalanine over 15 residues. Here the CDR3 DNA is all that survives: 45 bases in frame from base 1. At one collaborating source in Seattle, patients were enrolled during active infection and were followed longitudinally through the course of disease. Whole blood was collected in K2EDTA tubes by collaborating institutions according to the institutions' own protocols. For TCRbeta analysis, collaborator samples were shipped as frozen whole blood, as isolated PBMCs, or as DNA extracted from either sample type. TCRbeta CDR3 regions were amplified from genomic DNA by means of the immunoSEQ Assay, a bias-controlled multiplex PCR. Turning to the authors' computational methods: The number of nucleated cells in each sample was estimated from the amplification of reference gene primers within the assay. To quantify the absolute abundance of each unique TCRbeta CDR3 rearrangement, sequence reads were collapsed and filtered. For each sample, productive Simpson clonality was calculated as the square root of Simpson's diversity index over productive rearrangements. Sourced from immuneACCESS, this table was stored by TCRdb with only in-frame sequences that have V and J called. A share of the clones is absent; for the studies checked, an unresolved V gene accounts for under half, and the remainder has no known explanation. Clonal size and the V and J genes are those of that table, whereas D and trimming came from the DNA. Counted in this sample were about 480,000 clones; approximately 88% of them appeared once. The ten largest clones take up over 10% of the sample.

Material for sequencing was peripheral blood. The V gene is TRBV25-1 and the J gene is TRBJ1-6; too little of a D gene remains to name it. This TCR was sampled from a woman between 45 and 65 years old with COVID-19, enrolled during active disease. In nucleotides, the sequence is TGTGCCAGCAGTGAATCTAGGCTTAATGGTTCACCCCTCCACTTT. Protein translation: CASSESRLNGSPLHF. This CDR3, with the reference TRBV25-1 and TRBJ1-6 proteins standing in past its ends, gives the full variable domain EADIYQTPRYLVIGTGKKITLECSQTMGHDKMYWYQQDPGMELHLIHYSYGVNSTEKGDLSSESTVSRIRTEHFPLTLESARPSHTSQYLCASSESRLNGSPLHFGNGTRLTVT.